The clone carrying this TCR beta chain was observed a few times. Antigen unknown. This specimen belongs to a study of beta chain features in type 1 diabetes. General study results and limits: HLA influence on TCRB rearrangement stayed unresolved here. PCR might favor shorter templates, but any such skew would affect patients and controls equally. Within each of all four CD4+ subsets, Type 1 diabetes patients had TCRB CDR3s that were moderately but significantly shorter.

Reverse transcription of all isolated RNA meant that expressed TCRB transcripts were sequenced. The average read count of naive, central memory and regulatory T cell samples was approximately 3.5 million. Profiling relied on immunoSEQ multiplex PCR, and the TCRdb table lists in-frame clones only, not all of them. The sample lists some 660,000 clones, more than 12% occurring once. Blood was collected once per donor into heparin, averaging about 100 mL. The CDR3 totals 15 residues. V was clipped by 1 base and J by 2 bases, with 9 bases between them. Germline V gene lookup returns CDR1 SGHTA and CDR2 FQGNSA.

The receptor was derived from a man aged 18 to 30 with type 1 diabetes. This chain joins TRBV7-2 and TRBJ1-3; no definite D call. Sequenced input: naive CD4+ T cells from blood. CDR3 in DNA: TGTGCCAGCAGCTTAGTATCAGGAGCTGGAAACACCATATATTTT. It encodes CASSLVSGAGNTIYF.